Listed below are T cell receptor beta chains from one sample, sequenced in a study of CD8 T cells in Susac syndrome. TCRdb redid the calling of the immunoSEQ multiplex PCR reads with MiXCR, one entry per CDR3 protein. Seen here are 160,000 or so distinct CDR3 sequences, 90% to 95% observed once, and the top ten hold 0.095% to 0.13%. Sequenced: CD4+ T cells from PBMCs. The receptors derive from a human donor with Susac syndrome. The CDR3 runs from the conserved cysteine through the conserved F or W. A D gene is named only where the DNA matches it firmly. Size is stated for part of the rows, as once, few or many counts, or as a class when the clone is expanded.

DNA: TGTGCCAGCAGCCAAGTCAGGTTGGGGTCACCCCTCCACTTT; CDR3: CASSQVRLGSPLHF; V: TRBV14; J: TRBJ1-6; size: NA; D: NA; length: 14
DNA: TGTGCCAGCAGCCGAGGACAGGAGAGGAACATTCAGTACTTC; CDR3: CASSRGQERNIQYF; V: TRBV14; J: TRBJ2-4; size: NA; D: TRBD1; length: 14
DNA: TGCAGTGCTAGATATGACAGATCACTAGCCAAAAACATTCAGTACTTC; CDR3: CSARYDRSLAKNIQYF; V: TRBV20-1; J: TRBJ2-4; size: NA; D: NA; length: 16
DNA: TGTGCCAGCACCCTACAGGAGACTGAAGCTTTCTTT; CDR3: CASTLQETEAFF; V: TRBV2; J: TRBJ1-1; size: few; D: NA; length: 12
DNA: TGTGCCAGCAGTGAAAGAGGGACAAGCTCCTACGAGCAGTACTTC; CDR3: CASSERGTSSYEQYF; V: TRBV25-1; J: TRBJ2-7; size: NA; D: NA; length: 15
DNA: TGTGCCAGCAGCCATCTGAGGACAGATTCTGGCTACACCTTC; CDR3: CASSHLRTDSGYTF; V: TRBV3-1; J: TRBJ1-2; size: NA; D: NA; length: 14
DNA: TGTGCCAGCAATTTACCGGGACAGGGGGCCCAAGAGACCCAGTACTTC; CDR3: CASNLPGQGAQETQYF; V: TRBV6-2/TRBV6-3; J: TRBJ2-5; size: once; D: TRBD1; length: 16
DNA: TGTGCCACCAGCAAAGGGCCGCCGGCAGACAAGTACGAGCAGTACTTC; CDR3: CATSKGPPADKYEQYF; V: TRBV15; J: TRBJ2-7; size: NA; D: NA; length: 16
DNA: TGTGCCAGCAGCTTTCGGGTGACAGACCAAGAGACCCAGTACTTC; CDR3: CASSFRVTDQETQYF; V: TRBV7-9; J: TRBJ2-5; size: NA; D: NA; length: 15
DNA: TGCGCCAGCAGCAAAGGGGGTTCTAATGAAAAACTGTTTTTT; CDR3: CASSKGGSNEKLFF; V: TRBV4-3; J: TRBJ1-4; size: NA; D: NA; length: 14
DNA: TGTGCCAGCAGACCCAAGTGGAGGGGTGCCCACAATGAGCAGTTCTTC; CDR3: CASRPKWRGAHNEQFF; V: TRBV27; J: TRBJ2-1; size: NA; D: NA; length: 16
DNA: TGTGCCAGCAGCCAGATAGGGACAGGGGGCTCTGGGGCCAACGTCCTGACTTTC; CDR3: CASSQIGTGGSGANVLTF; V: TRBV4-2; J: TRBJ2-6; size: NA; D: TRBD1; length: 18
DNA: TGTGCCAGCGACGGTATATGGGGAGGGGGCAATCAGCCCCAGCATTTT; CDR3: CASDGIWGGGNQPQHF; V: TRBV19; J: TRBJ1-5; size: NA; D: NA; length: 16
DNA: TGTGCCAGCAGTCAGCATTCCACCCCCCAAGAGACCCAGTACTTC; CDR3: CASSQHSTPQETQYF; V: TRBV2; J: TRBJ2-5; size: NA; D: NA; length: 15
DNA: TGTGCCAGCAAGGAGTTGGTAACTGAAGCTTTCTTT; CDR3: CASKELVTEAFF; V: TRBV6-1; J: TRBJ1-1; size: NA; D: NA; length: 12
DNA: TGTGCCAGCTCACGTGGCGGGGGTTCCCAAGAGACCCAGTACTTC; CDR3: CASSRGGGSQETQYF; V: TRBV18; J: TRBJ2-5; size: NA; D: TRBD2; length: 15
DNA: TGTGCCAGCAGCTTAGGAGCTGGGACAGATACGCAGTATTTT; CDR3: CASSLGAGTDTQYF; V: TRBV7-8; J: TRBJ2-3; size: once; D: NA; length: 14
DNA: TGTGCCAGCAGCTTAGCGTCGGTCAACACCGGGGAGCTGTTTTTT; CDR3: CASSLASVNTGELFF; V: TRBV7-9; J: TRBJ2-2; size: NA; D: NA; length: 15
DNA: TGTGCCAGCGTCCCTTCACTAATTGGGGAGACCCAGTACTTC; CDR3: CASVPSLIGETQYF; V: TRBV12-3/TRBV12-4; J: TRBJ2-5; size: NA; D: NA; length: 14
DNA: TGTGCCAGCAGGCCCGCCGAGAGAGATACGCAGTATTTT; CDR3: CASRPAERDTQYF; V: TRBV12-1; J: TRBJ2-3; size: NA; D: NA; length: 13
DNA: TGTGCCAGCAGTTTAGTTGGGGCCGCTTCCTCTGGGGCCAACGTCCTGACTTTC; CDR3: CASSLVGAASSGANVLTF; V: TRBV12-3/TRBV12-4; J: TRBJ2-6; size: NA; D: NA; length: 18
DNA: TGTGCCAGCAGCCCCGGGGGTCCGCGGGTTCTATCCCAGCATTTT; CDR3: CASSPGGPRVLSQHF; V: TRBV12-3/TRBV12-4; J: TRBJ1-5; size: NA; D: NA; length: 15
DNA: TGTGCCAGTAGTTCCGGGGTCAGCGGGGGCCCGACCTACGAGCAGTACTTC; CDR3: CASSSGVSGGPTYEQYF; V: TRBV19; J: TRBJ2-7; size: NA; D: TRBD2; length: 17
DNA: TGCGCCAGCAGCCAAACACTAGCCGCCCAGACAGATACGCAGTATTTT; CDR3: CASSQTLAAQTDTQYF; V: TRBV4-3; J: TRBJ2-3; size: NA; D: NA; length: 16
DNA: TGTGCCAGCAGCCAGACACCCCGGGAGACCCAGTACTTC; CDR3: CASSQTPRETQYF; V: TRBV3-1; J: TRBJ2-5; size: once; D: NA; length: 13